Below are 17 T cell receptor beta chains sequenced from a single sample in a study of blood T cell repertoires in COVID-19. Libraries were prepared by immunoSEQ multiplex PCR; TCRdb keeps only in-frame clonotypes and omits some of them. Of about 130,000 clones listed, approximately 80% were seen once; the top ten hold 20%. The source material was peripheral blood. These receptors all stem from a man aged 80 or over with acute or convalescent COVID-19.

This clone came up a few times. The gene calls are TRBV5-1 and TRBJ2-2, with 8 positions matching TRBD1. The germline gives CDR1 SGHRS, CDR2 YFSETQ. There are 15 residues in the CDR3. Losses at the gene ends were 4 bases for V and 1 base for J; bases not matched to a gene: 3. The CDR3 DNA reads as TGCGCCAGCAGCACCGGACAGGGGAACACCGGGGAGCTGTTTTTT. It translates to CASSTGQGNTGELFF.

J is TRBJ2-5 and V is TRBV29-1, with D unclear. Deletions cut 5 bases from V and 2 bases from J, with 6 bases between. Germline loops: CDR1 SQVTM, CDR2 ANQGSEA. The length of the CDR3 is 11 residues. DNA of the CDR3: TGCAGCGTTAAACAGCAAGAGACCCAGTACTTC. Its translation is CSVKQQETQYF.

This chain uses TRBV19 with TRBJ1-5, with 7 bases matching TRBD1. The CDR3 runs to 17 residues. V lost 3 bases and J lost 0; bases outside the gene matches: 8. CDR1 is LNHDA and CDR2 is SQIVND in the germline V gene (reference sequence). The CDR3 spells CASSITRGPNSNQPQHF. CDR3 bases: TGTGCCAGTAGTATTACTAGGGGGCCGAATAGCAATCAGCCCCAGCATTTT.

V and J are TRBV5-1 and TRBJ2-2; TRBD1 matches 11 bases. The germline V gene has CDR1 SGHRS and CDR2 YFSETQ. V lost 4 bases to trimming and J lost 4 bases; unmatched junction nucleotides: 6. CDR3 size: 16 residues. This chain's CDR3 is CASSIGQGATTGELFF. CDR3 bases: TGCGCCAGCAGCATAGGACAGGGGGCAACCACCGGGGAGCTGTTTTTT. Supplemented by reference TRBV5-1 and TRBJ2-2, the full variable domain reads KAGVTQTPRYLIKTRGQQVTLSCSPISGHRSVSWYQQTPGQGLQFLFEYFSETQRNKGNFPGRFSGRQFSNSRSEMNVSTLELGDSALYLCASSIGQGATTGELFFGEGSRLTVL.

This clone was counted between two and nine times. This sequence joins TRBV7-9 and TRBJ1-2; no clear D gene. Per germline, CDR1 SEHNR and CDR2 FQNEAQ (reference sequence). V was trimmed by 1 base and J by 8 bases, leaving 11 bases between them. The CDR3 is made up of 13 amino acids. CDR3 coding DNA: TGTGCCAGCAGCTTAGGAGCTGGGCGAGGCTACACCTTC. It yields the protein CASSLGAGRGYTF.

This sequence joins TRBV5-1 and TRBJ2-3, with D tentatively TRBD1 (6 bases). The V end lost 3 bases, the J end lost 0 bases, and 14 bases lay between the germline ends. This CDR3 contains 16 residues. Per the germline V gene, CDR1 is SGHRS and CDR2 is YFSETQ. In nucleotides, the CDR3 is TGCGCCAGCAGCTCCCCGCAGGGGCTGAGCACAGATACGCAGTATTTT. It codes for CASSSPQGLSTDTQYF.

J is TRBJ2-1 and V is TRBV6-5; 9 nucleotides agree with TRBD1. Germline-derived CDR1 and CDR2 are MNHEY and SVGAGI. The V and J ends lost 5 bases and 4 bases, in that order; junction bases with no gene match: 6. This CDR3 is 15 amino acids long. The CDR3 loop is CASSITGTGYNEQFF. Written as DNA, the CDR3 is TGTGCCAGCAGTATAACCGGGACAGGGTACAATGAGCAGTTCTTC.

There are a few counts of this clone. The rearrangement links TRBV20-1 to TRBJ1-6, with D maybe TRBD1 (5 bases). This CDR3 spans 13 amino acids. CDR1 is DFQATT, CDR2 SNEGSKA, per germline (reference sequence). The ends were cut back, 5 bases at V and 7 bases at J, with 12 bases in the middle. CDR3 in amino acids: CSAGVQANSPLHF. Written as DNA, the CDR3 is TGCAGTGCTGGTGTACAGGCCAATTCACCCCTCCACTTT.

The chain couples TRBV5-5 to TRBJ2-2; possible D gene TRBD2, 6 bases. With 3 bases removed from V and 5 bases from J, the gap between germline ends came to 17 bases. The germline V gene encodes CDR1 SGHKS and CDR2 YYEKEE (reference sequence). The CDR3 consists of 16 residues. CDR3 region: CASSWGGGRGTGELFF. The CDR3 DNA reads TGTGCCAGCAGCTGGGGAGGAGGTCGAGGGACCGGGGAGCTGTTTTTT.

The chain carries TRBV27 and TRBJ1-6; D may be TRBD1 (6 bases). Germline V gene data show CDR1 as MNHEY and CDR2 as SMNVEV (reference sequence). The CDR3 runs 13 residues. The V and J ends lost 3 bases and 9 bases respectively, with 9 bases between them. The CDR3 coding sequence is TGTGCCAGCAGTTTGAACAGGGCTTCACCCCTCCACTTT. This codes for CASSLNRASPLHF.

This clone has a handful of counts. This chain joins TRBV2 and TRBJ2-3, with a possible D match to TRBD1 (6 bases). Trimming left V 6 bases short and J 3 bases short, with 13 bases between. This CDR3 comprises 14 residues. Germline V gene data show CDR1 as SNHLY and CDR2 as FYNNEI. The CDR3 spells CASRKYRETDTQYF. CDR3 sequence (DNA): TGTGCCAGCAGGAAATACAGGGAAACAGATACGCAGTATTTT.

The rearrangement uses TRBV4-1 and TRBJ1-1; no clear D. From germline, CDR1 is MGHRA and CDR2 YSYEKL. This CDR3 comprises 14 residues. Trimming took 0 bases from V and 4 from J, leaving 9 bases between them. The CDR3 nucleotides read TGCGCCAGCAGCCAAGATGGGAGAACCACTGAAGCTTTCTTT. The encoded protein is CASSQDGRTTEAFF.

The chain recombines TRBV18 with TRBJ1-4, with 9 bases lining up with TRBD1. Germline V gene data show CDR1 as KGHSH and CDR2 as LQKENI. Losses at the gene ends were 6 bases for V and 12 bases for J; bases not matched to a gene: 11. The CDR3 runs to 14 residues. CDR3 amino acids: CASSTTGQGKELFF. The CDR3 nucleotides are TGTGCCAGCTCGACAACGGGACAGGGTAAAGAACTGTTTTTT.

The V call is TRBV5-1, the J call TRBJ2-7, with 14 bases identical to TRBD2. After removal of 4 bases from V and 2 bases from J, the junction contained 2 bases not matched to a gene. The CDR3 has 15 amino acids. CDR1 and CDR2 (germline): SGHRS, YFSETQ. The CDR3 nucleotides read TGCGCCAGCAGCCCGGGACTAGCGGGAGCCTACGAGCAGTACTTC. Its translation: CASSPGLAGAYEQYF.

V is TRBV18 and J is TRBJ1-4; D remains ambiguous. Germline lookup yields CDR1 KGHSH and CDR2 LQKENI. The ends were cut back, 3 bases at V and 1 base at J, with 12 bases in the middle. The CDR3 has 16 amino acids. For the CDR3, the DNA is TGTGCCAGCTCACCCGGCAGTCCGGGAACTAATGAAAAACTGTTTTTT. It encodes CASSPGSPGTNEKLFF.

The chain combines TRBV25-1 with TRBJ1-5, with 8 bases matching TRBD1. The CDR3 contains 14 residues. V lost 10 bases and J lost 4; bases outside the gene matches: 9. The V gene's germline CDR1 is MGHDK and CDR2 SYGVNS. CDR3 region: CATRGQGDNQPQHF. The CDR3 bases are TGTGCCACCCGCGGACAGGGCGATAATCAGCCCCAGCATTTT.

The chain employs TRBV3-1 (or the pseudogene TRBV3-2) and TRBJ2-3; 16 bases are a match to TRBD2. The CDR3 sequence is 20 residues long. The germline gives CDR1 LGHDT, CDR2 YNNKEL (reference sequence). V lost 4 bases to trimming and J lost 6 bases; unmatched junction nucleotides: 16. CDR3 coding DNA: TGTGCCAGCAGCCGGAAACTTGGGACTAGCGGGGGGGCGTCTCGCGATACGCAGTATTTT. This codes for CASSRKLGTSGGASRDTQYF.